Here is one TCR beta chain with its context. The sample belongs to a study of blood T cell repertoires in COVID-19. Study-level information: PBMCs, B-cell-depleted T cells, or T cells provided the cDNA or gDNA that made up the material.

Recruitment covered roughly 22 US areas and drew participants whose ages spanned roughly 18 to 100 years. Cohort 3 donors were reported recovered after two negative PCRs, clearance, or symptom resolution. This CDR3 is built from 12 residues. Per the germline V gene, CDR1 is GTSNPN and CDR2 is SVGIG (reference sequence). Trimming shortened V by 0 bases and J by 9 bases, and 9 bases separated the two germline ends. The data were produced by immunoSEQ multiplex PCR, yet TCRdb's version contains in-frame clones alone and is incomplete. The sample records approximately 270,000 clones, approximately 90% being singletons.

This chain links TRBV30 with TRBJ2-1; D remains ambiguous. The TCR was taken from a man aged 40-55 years who had recovered from COVID-19. The sequenced material came from PBMCs or T cells enriched from blood (not recorded which). The CDR3 sequence: CAWSVTYVEQFF. CDR3 DNA: TGTGCCTGGAGTGTGACTTATGTTGAGCAGTTCTTC.